These T cell receptor beta chains were read from a single sample in a study of blood T cells in healthy people across ages. TCRdb analysed the 5' RACE reads with MiXCR anew, one entry per CDR3 protein. This table holds around 670,000 distinct CDR3 sequences, roughly 30% found once. Sequencing was done on a sample of blood. All receptors derive from a woman older than 75 in good health. The conserved cysteine and the conserved F or W are not part of the CDR3 here. The order of the fields is J gene, V gene, CDR3 protein.

TRBJ1-1 TRBV30 AWSVRINTEAF
TRBJ2-5 TRBV7-3 ASSTGLAGTETQY
TRBJ2-3 TRBV10-3 AISVAGGVTDTQY
TRBJ1-5 TRBV30 AWSEQGNQPQH
TRBJ1-5 TRBV6-4 ASSQRQQGNNQPQH
TRBJ2-3 TRBV9 ASSVGGQGRTDTQY
TRBJ2-4 TRBV6-6 ASSYPNAKNIQY
TRBJ1-1 TRBV2 ASSEDPAPNTEAF
TRBJ2-2 TRBV20-1 SATPGTFTGELF
TRBJ2-3 TRBV20-1 SAQIGGSDTQY
TRBJ2-5 TRBV20-1 SAKYPGQMETQY
TRBJ1-5 TRBV20-1 SARDFIGNQPQH
TRBJ2-7 TRBV11-2 ASSLMTSLEQY
TRBJ2-7 TRBV3-1 ASSQAQGNEQY
TRBJ2-1 TRBV28 ASPGGSQRDNEQF
TRBJ2-1 TRBV2 ASSEEQRFANEQF
TRBJ1-1 TRBV28 ASSPLRGRVTEAF
TRBJ2-3 TRBV4-1 ASSPEGGGRSDTQY
TRBJ2-7 TRBV20-1 SASSGGGRLYEQY
TRBJ2-5 TRBV6-6 ASSTRTSGGGETQY
TRBJ1-6 TRBV9 ASSGSPFSSPLH
TRBJ1-1 TRBV12-3/TRBV12-4 ASSKKFEAF
TRBJ2-5 TRBV7-7 ASSLVWRGAGFQETQY
TRBJ2-1 TRBV14 ASSSGLAGGLLRRYNEQF
TRBJ2-7 TRBV20-1 SARAGPYEQY
TRBJ2-5 TRBV10-3 AIGSGLAGKETQY
TRBJ2-6 TRBV2 ASTPQVSGANVLT
TRBJ2-3 TRBV29-1 SVLGTSGFTDTQY
TRBJ1-2 TRBV29-1 SVVKGTGGYT
NA TRBV20-1 SARDRSSGGRYNEQY
TRBJ2-5 TRBV7-2 ASSLQRGYQETQY
TRBJ2-5 TRBV20-1 SARDQTGGRETQY
TRBJ2-7 TRBV27 ASSPLTGGGEQY
TRBJ1-1 TRBV7-8 ASSRSGQGGGTEAF
TRBJ2-4 TRBV7-2 ASLLEGANIQY
TRBJ2-3 TRBV7-3 ASSLTGKARPPDTQY
TRBJ2-5 TRBV29-1 SVEDWREGGGETQY
TRBJ1-1 TRBV5-1 ASSLGAGGGVGMNTEAF